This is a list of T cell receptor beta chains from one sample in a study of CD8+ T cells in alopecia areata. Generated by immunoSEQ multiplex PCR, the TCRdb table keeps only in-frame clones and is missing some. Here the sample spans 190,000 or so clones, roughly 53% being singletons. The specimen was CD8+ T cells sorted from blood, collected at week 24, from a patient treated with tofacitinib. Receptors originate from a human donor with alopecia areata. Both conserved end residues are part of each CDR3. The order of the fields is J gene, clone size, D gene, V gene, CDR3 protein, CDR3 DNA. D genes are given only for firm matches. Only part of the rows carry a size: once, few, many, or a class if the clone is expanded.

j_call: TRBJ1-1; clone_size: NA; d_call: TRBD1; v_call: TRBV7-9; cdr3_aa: CASSPLPRQGMNTEAFF; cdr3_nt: TGTGCCAGCAGCCCTCTCCCCAGACAGGGCATGAACACTGAAGCTTTCTTT
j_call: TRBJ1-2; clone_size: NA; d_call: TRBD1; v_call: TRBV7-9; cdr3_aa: CASSYITGESYGYTF; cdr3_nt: TGTGCCAGCAGCTATATCACAGGGGAGAGCTATGGCTACACCTTC
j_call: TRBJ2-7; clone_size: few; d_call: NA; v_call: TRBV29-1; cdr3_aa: CSVVSYEQYF; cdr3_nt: TGCAGCGTTGTGAGTTACGAGCAGTACTTC
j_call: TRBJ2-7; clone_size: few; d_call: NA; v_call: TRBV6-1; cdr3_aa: CASSGQRGIPYEQYF; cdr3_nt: TGTGCCAGCAGTGGTCAGAGGGGGATACCCTACGAGCAGTACTTC
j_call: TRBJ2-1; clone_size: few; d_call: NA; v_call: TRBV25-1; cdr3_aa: CASSVPLGPSYNEQFF; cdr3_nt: TGTGCCAGCAGTGTTCCGCTAGGGCCCTCCTACAATGAGCAGTTCTTC
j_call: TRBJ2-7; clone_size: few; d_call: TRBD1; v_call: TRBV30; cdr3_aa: CAWSVGLGTAYEQYF; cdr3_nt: TGTGCCTGGAGTGTAGGGTTGGGGACAGCCTACGAGCAGTACTTC
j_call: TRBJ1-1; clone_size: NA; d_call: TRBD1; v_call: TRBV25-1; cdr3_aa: CASRTGTGTEAFF; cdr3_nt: TGTGCCAGCAGAACCGGGACAGGCACTGAAGCTTTCTTT
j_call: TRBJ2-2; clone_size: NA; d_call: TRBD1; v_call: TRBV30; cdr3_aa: CAWRGDRGIAGELFF; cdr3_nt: TGTGCCTGGAGGGGGGACAGAGGGATAGCGGGGGAGCTGTTTTTT
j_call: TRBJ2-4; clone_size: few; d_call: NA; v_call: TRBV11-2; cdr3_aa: CASSSRNIQYF; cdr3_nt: TGTGCCAGCAGCTCTCGAAACATTCAGTACTTC
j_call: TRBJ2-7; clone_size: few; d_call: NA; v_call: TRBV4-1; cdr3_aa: CASSPGSSPYEQYF; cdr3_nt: TGCGCCAGCAGCCCAGGGTCTTCCCCCTACGAGCAGTACTTC
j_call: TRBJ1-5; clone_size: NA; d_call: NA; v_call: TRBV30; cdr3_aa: CAWSGGVLNQPQHF; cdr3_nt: TGTGCCTGGTCCGGGGGGGTCTTGAATCAGCCCCAGCATTTT
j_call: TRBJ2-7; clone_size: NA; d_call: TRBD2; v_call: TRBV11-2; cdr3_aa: CASSPIGGGEWLGYEQYF; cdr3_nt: TGTGCCAGCAGCCCCATTGGGGGGGGAGAATGGTTGGGTTACGAGCAGTACTTC
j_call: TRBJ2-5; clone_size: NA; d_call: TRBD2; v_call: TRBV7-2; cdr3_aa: CASSTRWGGVRETQYF; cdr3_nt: TGTGCCAGCAGCACCCGGTGGGGGGGAGTGAGGGAGACCCAGTACTTC
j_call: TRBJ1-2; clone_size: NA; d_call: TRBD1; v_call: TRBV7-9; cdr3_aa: CASSQGTGDGYTF; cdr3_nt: TGTGCCAGCAGCCAAGGGACAGGGGATGGCTACACCTTC